This T cell receptor beta chain came from a study of T cell repertoires in cytomegalovirus infection (dated by TCRdb to the late 2010s). About the study as a whole: Donor HLA type was relevant to the analysis, as public TCR beta signatures indicated carriage of CMV infection together with the matching HLA type. On the study overall, not on this receptor specifically: The ex vivo response was dominated by HLA-C-restricted CMV-specific TCR beta clonotypes, and the single most frequent clonotype in two of eight donors was supplied by these HLA-C-restricted clonotypes. In both this cohort and an independent cohort of approximately 350 donors, the cumulative frequency of public TCR beta family members distinguished carriers of CMV infection plus the relevant HLA type.

TCRdb records Illumina HiSeq 1500 as the sequencer. In TCRdb, the public reads were trimmed at Q25 with fastp and aligned with MiXCR, with productive beta chains retained. Rows are combined by CDR3 protein, so each entry shows the most common genes and DNA. The sample table shows under 300,000 distinct CDR3 sequences, and about 17% are seen once. The leading ten clones occupy less than 50% of the sample. CDR1 and CDR2 (LNHDA, SQIVND) derive from the germline V gene (reference sequence). There are 14 amino acids in the CDR3, from cysteine to phenylalanine inclusive. This entry keeps only the CDR3 DNA: 42 bases, framed from base 1. Comment on this clonotype: The antigen it binds to is not known. The junction shows a germline mismatch at one end, possibly a read error.

The receptor was isolated from a human donor in good health (CMV status not recorded). Some clones in this sample may be carry-over from other donors' samples. The sequence links TRBV19 to TRBJ1-6, with 7 central nucleotides matching TRBD1. Sequencing input: CD8+ T cells from PBMCs. The CDR3 reads CASSKDRVVSPLRF. Here is the DNA: TGTGCCAGTAGTAAAGACAGGGTGGTATCACCCCTCCGCTTT.